The TCR beta chain described here comes from a study of T cell changes during pregnancy in multiple sclerosis. Repertoires were generated with immunoSEQ multiplex PCR, while TCRdb's copy carries only in-frame clones and drops some. The sample holds fewer than 55,000 clones; about 88% are singletons and the top ten take about 5.4%. The germline V gene encodes CDR1 PRHDT and CDR2 FYEKMQ (reference sequence). V lost 0 bases to trimming and J lost 3 bases, with 5 bases between them. The CDR3 is 13 amino acids. In this sample, this clone turned up once. The receptor comes from a female donor in good health, enrolled as a control in a pregnancy study. The specimen comprised CD8+ T cells from peripheral blood mononuclear cells, sampled after pregnancy. The rearrangement links TRBV13 to TRBJ1-2; D perhaps matches TRBD1 (5 bases). DNA of the CDR3: TGTGCCAGCAGCTTAGGCAGGGACTATGGCTACACCTTC. It translates to CASSLGRDYGYTF. The entire variable domain, with the rest obtained from reference TRBV13 and TRBJ1-2, is as follows: AAGVIQSPRHLIKEKRETATLKCYPIPRHDTVYWYQQGPGQDPQFLISFYEKMQSDKGSIPDRFSAQQFSDYHSELNMSSLELGDSALYFCASSLGRDYGYTFGSGTRLTVV.